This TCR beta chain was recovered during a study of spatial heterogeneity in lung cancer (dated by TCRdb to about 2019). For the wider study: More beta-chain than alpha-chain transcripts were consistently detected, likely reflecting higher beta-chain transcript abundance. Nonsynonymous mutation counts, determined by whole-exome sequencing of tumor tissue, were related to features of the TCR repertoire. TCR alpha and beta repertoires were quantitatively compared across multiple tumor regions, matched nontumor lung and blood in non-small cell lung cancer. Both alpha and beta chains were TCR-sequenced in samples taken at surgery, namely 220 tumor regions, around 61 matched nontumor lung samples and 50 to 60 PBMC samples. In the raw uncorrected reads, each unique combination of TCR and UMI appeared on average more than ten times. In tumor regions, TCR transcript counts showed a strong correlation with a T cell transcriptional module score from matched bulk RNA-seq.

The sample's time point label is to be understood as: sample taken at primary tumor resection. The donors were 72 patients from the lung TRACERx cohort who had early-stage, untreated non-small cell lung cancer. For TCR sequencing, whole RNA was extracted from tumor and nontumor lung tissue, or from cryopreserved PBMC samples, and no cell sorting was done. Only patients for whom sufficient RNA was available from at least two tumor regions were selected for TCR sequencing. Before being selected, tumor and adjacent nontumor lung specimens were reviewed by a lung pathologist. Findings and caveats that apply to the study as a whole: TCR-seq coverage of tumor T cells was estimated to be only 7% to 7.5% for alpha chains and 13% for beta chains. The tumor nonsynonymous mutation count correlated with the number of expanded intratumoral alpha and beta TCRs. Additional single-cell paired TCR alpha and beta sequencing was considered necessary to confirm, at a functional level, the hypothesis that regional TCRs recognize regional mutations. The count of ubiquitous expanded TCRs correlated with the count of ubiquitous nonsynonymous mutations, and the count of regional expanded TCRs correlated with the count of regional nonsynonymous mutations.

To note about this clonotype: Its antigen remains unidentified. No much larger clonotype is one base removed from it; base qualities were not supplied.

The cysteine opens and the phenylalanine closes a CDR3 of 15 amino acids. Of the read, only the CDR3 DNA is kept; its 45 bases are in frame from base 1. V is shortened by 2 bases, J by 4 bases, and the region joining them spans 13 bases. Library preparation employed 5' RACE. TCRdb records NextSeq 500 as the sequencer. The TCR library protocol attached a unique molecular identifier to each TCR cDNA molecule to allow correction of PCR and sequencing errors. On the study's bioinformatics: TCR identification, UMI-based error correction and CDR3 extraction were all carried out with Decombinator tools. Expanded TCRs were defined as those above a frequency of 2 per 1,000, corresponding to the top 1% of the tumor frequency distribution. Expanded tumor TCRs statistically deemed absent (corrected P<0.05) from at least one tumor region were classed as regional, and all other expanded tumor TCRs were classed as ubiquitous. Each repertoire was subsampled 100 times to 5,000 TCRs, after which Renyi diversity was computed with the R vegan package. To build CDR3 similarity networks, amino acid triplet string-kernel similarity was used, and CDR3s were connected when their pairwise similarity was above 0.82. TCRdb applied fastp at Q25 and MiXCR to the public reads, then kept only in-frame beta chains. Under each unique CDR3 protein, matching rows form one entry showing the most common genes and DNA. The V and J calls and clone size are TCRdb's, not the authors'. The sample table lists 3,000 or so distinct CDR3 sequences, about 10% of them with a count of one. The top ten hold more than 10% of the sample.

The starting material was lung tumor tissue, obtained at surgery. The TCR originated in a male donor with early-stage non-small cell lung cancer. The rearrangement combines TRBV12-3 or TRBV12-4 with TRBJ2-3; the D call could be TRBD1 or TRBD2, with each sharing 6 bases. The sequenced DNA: TGTGCCAGCAGTTTAACTCCCGGGGGCTCAGATACGCAGTATTTT. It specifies CASSLTPGGSDTQYF.